This T cell receptor (beta chain) emerged from a study of blood T cell repertoires in COVID-19. The overall study: Acute and convalescent COVID-19 specimens originated in the United States, Italy and Spain. The cDNA or gDNA used as material had been derived from T cells, B-cell-depleted T cells, or PBMCs.

This clone occurred a few times. Germline CDR1 MDHEN, CDR2 SYDVKM. The CDR3 is made up of 14 amino acids. The germline V and J ends were trimmed by 4 bases and 4 bases, with 13 bases remaining between them. In the original workflow: Researchers report that nucleated cell counts were estimated from reference gene primer amplification. TCRdb keeps only in-frame clones here, not all; method: immunoSEQ multiplex PCR. The V and J calls and clone size were taken over from that table, and D and trimming were inferred from the DNA. The data show some 150,000 clones, around 84% seen once. The chain is built from TRBV28 and TRBJ1-2, with a possible D match to TRBD1 (6 bases). This receptor was obtained from a human donor in a cohort sampled during active COVID-19. Sample: peripheral blood. Here the CDR3 DNA reads TGTGCCAGCAGTTATACAGGGAGTCCCTATGGCTACACCTTC. Translating gives CASSYTGSPYGYTF.